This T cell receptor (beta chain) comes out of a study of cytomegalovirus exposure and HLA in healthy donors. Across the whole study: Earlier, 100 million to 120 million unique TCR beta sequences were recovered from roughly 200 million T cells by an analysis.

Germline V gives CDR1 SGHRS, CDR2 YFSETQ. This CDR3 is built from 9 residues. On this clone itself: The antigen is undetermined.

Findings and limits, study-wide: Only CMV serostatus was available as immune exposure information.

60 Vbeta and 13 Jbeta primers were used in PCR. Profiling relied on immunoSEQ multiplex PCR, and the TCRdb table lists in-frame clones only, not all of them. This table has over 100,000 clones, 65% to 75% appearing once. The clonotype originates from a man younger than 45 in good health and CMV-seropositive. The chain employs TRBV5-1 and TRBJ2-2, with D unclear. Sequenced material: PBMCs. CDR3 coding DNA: TGCTCCTTCCCCGGGGAGCTGTTTTTT. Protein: CSFPGELFF.